The 18 T cell receptor beta chains in this list originate from one sample, sequenced in a study of breast tumors, draining lymph nodes, adjacent tissues. The lymph nodes were axillary draining lymph nodes from breast cancer patients. TCRdb called the multiplex PCR reads again in MiXCR, with one record for every CDR3 protein. The table has around 120,000 distinct CDR3 sequences, about 20% seen once; the top ten hold approximately 3.5%. Sequencing used axillary lymph node tissue. The receptors originated from a female donor with breast cancer. Some clones in this sample may be carry-over from other donors' samples.

Concerning this clonotype: With a much larger clone just one base away, this may be a read error. J is TRBJ1-2 and V is TRBV5-4, with D tentatively TRBD1 (6 bases). The CDR3 covers 16 residues. From germline, CDR1 is SGHNT and CDR2 YYREEE (reference sequence). The CDR3: CASGLSGGLTNYGYTF. The CDR3 DNA is TGTGCCAGCGGCTTGAGTGGGGGGCTTACTAACTATGGCTACACCTTC.

This clonotype has at least ten counts. CDR3 sequence reads: CASSPSYTF. The CDR3 bases are TGTGCCAGCAGCCCTAGTTACACCTTC. This chain joins TRBV9 and TRBJ1-2; D not certain. CDR1 is SGDLS and CDR2 is YYNGEE in the germline V gene. The CDR3 totals 9 residues. With 4 bases removed from V and 11 bases from J, the gap between germline ends came to 6 bases.

This clonotype was picked up many times. The chain employs TRBV29-1 and TRBJ2-2, with D perhaps matching TRBD2 (5 bases). Trimming stripped 4 bases from V and 3 bases from J, with 18 bases between. The V gene's germline CDR1 is SQVTM and CDR2 ANQGSEA. CDR3 length: 16 residues. This CDR3 reads CSVGPDLVRDTGELFF. The DNA for the CDR3 is TGCAGCGTTGGGCCGGACCTCGTGAGGGACACCGGGGAGCTGTTTTTT.

At least ten counts were recorded for this clonotype. The chain has TRBV12-3 or TRBV12-4 and TRBJ2-1; weak D call: TRBD1 (6 bases). Trimming stripped 6 bases from V and 7 bases from J, with 7 bases between. The length of the CDR3 is 11 residues. CDR3 DNA: TGTGCCAGCAGCGACAGGAATGAGCAGTTCTTC. This codes for CASSDRNEQFF.

This clonotype appeared many times. This chain joins TRBV7-9 and TRBJ2-2; D is unclear. Germline loops: CDR1 SEHNR, CDR2 FQNEAQ (reference sequence). Deletions cut 3 bases from V and 0 bases from J, with 8 bases between. The CDR3 consists of 15 residues. The CDR3 sequence: CASSLILTNTGELFF. The CDR3 region has the DNA TGTGCCAGCAGCTTGATACTTACGAACACCGGGGAGCTGTTTTTT.

The rearrangement links TRBV28 to TRBJ2-1; TRBD2 aligns across 13 bases. CDR1 is MDHEN and CDR2 is SYDVKM in the germline V gene. V was pared by 6 bases and J by 9 bases, with 8 bases of the junction left unmatched. This CDR3 is built from 15 residues. In nucleotides, the CDR3 is TGTGCCAGCAGATCCGGGACTAGCGGGGCCGTTGAGCAGTTCTTC. Amino acids: CASRSGTSGAVEQFF.

The sample holds many counts of this clonotype. Germline is not matched at one junction end, which may reflect a read error. The V call is TRBV7-7, the J call TRBJ2-3; 12 bases align to TRBD2. The CDR3 length is 16 residues. Germline CDR1 SSHAT, CDR2 FNYEAQ (reference sequence). The CDR3 protein is CASSYGLAGLGDTQYF. CDR3 bases: TGTGCTAGCAGCTACGGACTAGCGGGGCTAGGGGATACGCAGTATTTT.

The genes are TRBV28 and TRBJ1-5; D is undetermined. Trimming took off 3 bases at V and 0 bases at J, with 6 bases between the two ends. The length of the CDR3 is 14 residues. Per the germline V gene, CDR1 is MDHEN and CDR2 is SYDVKM. The CDR3 region is CASSLSTSNQPQHF. The CDR3 coding sequence is TGTGCCAGCAGTTTGTCTACTAGCAATCAGCCCCAGCATTTT.

The chain employs TRBV28 and TRBJ1-6; 7 nucleotides align to TRBD1. Per the germline V gene, CDR1 is MDHEN and CDR2 is SYDVKM. J lost 5 bases, V lost 3 bases, and 1 base had no gene match. The CDR3 sequence is 14 residues long. The CDR3 nucleotides are TGTGCCAGCAGTTTGGGACAGCATAATTCACCCCTCCACTTT. Protein sequence: CASSLGQHNSPLHF.

This clonotype was detected a few times. A much larger clonotype is one base distant, so this may be a read error. No conserved phenylalanine or tryptophan is present at the end of the CDR3, so a read error is the likely explanation. The V call is TRBV24-1, the J call TRBJ2-1, with D possibly matching TRBD2 (6 bases). CDR3 length: 16 amino acids. V gave up 2 bases and J gave up 9 bases, with 19 bases separating them. The germline V gene has CDR1 KGHDR and CDR2 SFDVKD. The CDR3 region has the DNA TGTGCCACCAGTGATTCGGGACTCCCGGGTACGGGTGAGCAGTTCCTC. Its translation: CATSDSGLPGTGEQFL.

A note on this clonotype: Compared with germline, one end of the junction differs, possibly owing to a read error. The chain links TRBV6-2 or TRBV6-3 to TRBJ2-7, with D tentatively TRBD2 (5 bases). Germline CDR1 and CDR2: MNHEY and SVGEGT. The CDR3 covers 13 residues. Here the CDR3 reads CASSYLRGYEQYF. CDR3 coding DNA: TGCGCCAGCAGTTATTTACGGGGCTACGAGCAGTACTTC.

The chain uses TRBV6-1 and TRBJ2-2; TRBD2 matches at 9 bases. The CDR3 has 19 amino acids. Germline CDR1 MNHNS, CDR2 SASEGT. V was clipped by 6 bases and J by 5 bases; unmatched bases: 19. DNA for the CDR3: TGTGCCAGCAGCCCAGGGCGGGGGTTATGGACTAGCGAGACCGGGGAGCTGTTTTTT. It yields the protein CASSPGRGLWTSETGELFF.

V and J are TRBV5-1 and TRBJ2-2; no clear D. Germline V CDR1 and CDR2: SGHRS, YFSETQ. This CDR3 is 16 amino acids long. V dropped 1 base and J dropped 6 bases, with 16 bases sitting between them. DNA for the CDR3: TGCGCCAGCAGCTTGCCCCCCCCCCTTGGCTCCGGGGAGCTGTTTTTT. This sequence encodes CASSLPPPLGSGELFF.

This clonotype was detected many times. V usage is TRBV29-1 and J usage is TRBJ2-7; possible D gene TRBD2, 5 bases. The V gene lost 6 bases and the J gene lost 1 base, with 19 bases spanning the gap. The CDR3 is made up of 15 amino acids. Germline V gene sequence: CDR1 SQVTM, CDR2 ANQGSEA. The DNA of the CDR3 is TGCAGCGTCCGAGTGGCGGGCAGGACTTCCTACGAGCAGTACTTC. Protein product: CSVRVAGRTSYEQYF.

Notes on this clonotype: A much larger clone sits a single nucleotide away, making a read error possible. The chain links TRBV20-1 to TRBJ2-3, with D perhaps TRBD1 (5 bases). The germline V gene has CDR1 DFQATT and CDR2 SNEGSKA (reference sequence). Trimming pared 6 bases from V and 3 bases from J, leaving 19 bases between. This CDR3 comprises 15 residues. CDR3 region: CSAVVSGLRTDTQYF. The CDR3 DNA reads TGCAGTGCCGTGGTTTCAGGGCTTCGGACAGATACGCAGTATTTT.

This clonotype was counted at least ten times. This chain connects TRBV20-1 to TRBJ1-5; 8 bases match TRBD1. Germline V CDR1 and CDR2: DFQATT, SNEGSKA (reference sequence). This CDR3 spans 14 amino acids. Trimming cost V 3 bases and J 6 bases; bases outside gene matches: 7. This CDR3 is CSAREDRGGQPQHF. The CDR3 coding sequence is TGCAGTGCTAGGGAAGACAGGGGTGGTCAGCCCCAGCATTTT.

This clonotype was picked up many times. The V and J genes are TRBV9 and TRBJ2-1; D gene ambiguous. The CDR3 runs to 13 residues. V was cut by 0 bases and J by 8 bases, with 9 bases left in between. Per the germline V gene, CDR1 is SGDLS and CDR2 is YYNGEE. CDR3 amino acids: CASSVEQTHEQFF. The CDR3, as DNA: TGTGCCAGCAGCGTAGAGCAGACGCATGAGCAGTTCTTC.

The sample holds a few counts of this clonotype. V usage is TRBV28 and J usage is TRBJ2-3; 8 nucleotides line up with TRBD1. J was trimmed by 3 bases and V by 11 bases; bases with no gene match: 10. CDR3 length: 14 amino acids. The germline V gene encodes CDR1 MDHEN and CDR2 SYDVKM. The CDR3 DNA is TGTGCCTGCTCCGGACAGGGCGGGACAGATACGCAGTATTTT. It codes for CACSGQGGTDTQYF. Full variable domain (outside the CDR3, taken from reference TRBV28 and TRBJ2-3): DVKVTQSSRYLVKRTGEKVFLECVQDMDHENMFWYRQDPGLGLRLIYFSYDVKMKEKGDIPEGYSVSREKKERFSLILESASTNQTSMYLCACSGQGGTDTQYFGPGTRLTVL.